This is a list of T cell receptor beta chains from one sample in a study of regulatory T cells in long-lasting Graves disease. One entry per CDR3 protein results from TCRdb running MiXCR on the multiplex PCR reads. The data contain roughly 420,000 distinct CDR3 sequences, about 15% of them singletons. In addition, the sample was reused for a study of T cells in Graves' hyperthyroidism and ophthalmopathy.

Sequencing used peripheral blood mononuclear cells (PBMCs), obtained at new diagnosis, from a patient treated with antithyroid drugs. Source of these receptors: a woman in her late teens or twenties with Graves disease. Each CDR3 is given with its conserved first and last residue. The order of the fields is V gene, D gene, clone size, J gene, CDR3 protein, CDR3 DNA. A D gene is named only where the DNA matches it firmly. Size values are once, few and many counts, or a class for expanded clones, and some rows have none.

>TRBV7-2|-|few|TRBJ2-7
CASPSPPDLSYEQYF
TGTGCCAGCCCCAGCCCGCCCGACTTATCCTACGAGCAGTACTTC
>TRBV2|-|many|TRBJ2-5
CASSARVETQYF
TGTGCCAGCAGTGCTAGGGTAGAGACCCAGTACTTC
>TRBV2|-|many|TRBJ2-7
CASKSGADSVEQYF
TGTGCCAGCAAATCGGGAGCCGACAGCGTAGAGCAGTACTTC
>TRBV12-3/TRBV12-4|-|many|TRBJ2-1
CASTLTGLGYNEQFF
TGTGCCAGCACCCTAACAGGGTTGGGATACAATGAGCAGTTCTTC
>TRBV20-1|TRBD2|many|TRBJ2-1
CSARHGKGLAATYNEQFF
TGCAGTGCTAGGCACGGGAAGGGACTAGCTGCTACTTACAATGAGCAGTTCTTC
>TRBV6-1|-|-|TRBJ2-7
CASGDTTGQRYEQYF
TGTGCCAGCGGTGATACGACAGGCCAACGTTACGAGCAGTACTTC
>TRBV19|-|-|TRBJ1-1
CASSIEADTEAFF
TGTGCCAGTAGTATAGAGGCGGACACTGAAGCTTTCTTT
>TRBV4-3|-|many|TRBJ2-7
CASSQDLQYEQYF
TGCGCCAGCAGCCAAGACTTACAGTACGAGCAGTACTTC
>TRBV11-2|-|many|TRBJ1-6
CASSPTTHTGSPLHF
TGTGCCAGCAGCCCTACGACTCATACAGGTTCACCCCTCCACTTT
>TRBV9|-|few|TRBJ2-7
CASSVGVSSYEQYF
TGTGCCAGCAGCGTAGGAGTGAGCTCCTACGAGCAGTACTTC
>TRBV6-9|-|-|TRBJ2-3
CAGSYIQGPYTQYF
TGTGCCGGCAGTTACATACAGGGACCGTATACGCAGTATTTT
>TRBV6-2/TRBV6-3|TRBD2|few|TRBJ2-2
CASTPRRGSGELFF
TGTGCCAGCACCCCGAGGCGGGGGAGCGGGGAGCTGTTTTTT
>TRBV20-1|TRBD1|many|TRBJ1-1
CSAPGTGIEAFF
TGCAGTGCTCCCGGGACAGGGATTGAAGCTTTCTTT
>TRBV20-1|-|many|TRBJ2-3
CSAREPPDTQYF
TGCAGTGCTAGAGAGCCCCCAGATACGCAGTATTTT
>TRBV19|-|few|TRBJ1-1
CASSNQDTEAFF
TGTGCCAGTAGTAATCAGGACACTGAAGCTTTCTTT
>TRBV20-1|-|-|TRBJ2-6
CSAIVVPGANVLTF
TGCAGTGCTATCGTAGTACCTGGGGCCAACGTCCTGACTTTC
>TRBV20-1|TRBD2|once|TRBJ2-1
CSARDYSTTSGIGNEQFF
TGCAGTGCTAGAGATTATTCCACAACTAGCGGGATAGGAAATGAGCAGTTCTTC
>TRBV5-5|TRBD1|many|TRBJ2-3
CASSFGTATDTQYF
TGTGCCAGCAGCTTTGGGACAGCTACAGATACGCAGTATTTT
>TRBV7-6|-|-|TRBJ2-7
CASSPVGATYEQYF
TGTGCCAGCAGCCCCGTCGGGGCAACCTACGAGCAGTACTTC
>TRBV2|-|many|TRBJ2-3
CASSERANFYTDTQYF
TGTGCCAGCAGTGAAAGGGCAAACTTCTACACAGATACGCAGTATTTT
>TRBV15|TRBD1|many|TRBJ1-2
CATSRADRVYGYTF
TGTGCCACCAGCAGAGCGGACAGGGTCTATGGCTACACCTTC
>TRBV11-3|-|many|TRBJ2-1
CASSLLEFSYNEQFF
TGTGCCAGCAGCTTACTGGAGTTCTCCTACAATGAGCAGTTCTTC
>TRBV2|TRBD2|-|TRBJ2-1
CASSVRGSSAYNERFF
TGTGCCAGCAGTGTTCGCGGGAGCTCAGCATACAATGAGCGGTTCTTC
>TRBV20-1|TRBD2|-|TRBJ2-2
CSAITGLAGGITGELFF
TGCAGTGCTATAACGGGACTAGCGGGAGGGATCACCGGGGAGCTGTTTTTT
>TRBV6-2/TRBV6-3|-|few|TRBJ2-5
CASSKWGAFQETQYF
TGTGCCAGCAGTAAGTGGGGGGCCTTCCAGGAGACCCAGTACTTC
>TRBV11-2|-|many|TRBJ2-3
CASSPGTADTQYF
TGTGCCAGCAGCCCAGGCACGGCAGATACGCAGTATTTT
>TRBV5-1|-|-|TRBJ2-1
CASSLAHQGNEQFF
TGCGCCAGCAGCTTGGCTCACCAGGGAAATGAGCAGTTCTTC
>TRBV12-3/TRBV12-4|-|few|TRBJ1-5
CASRWDSNQPQHF
TGTGCCAGCAGATGGGATAGCAATCAGCCCCAGCATTTT
>TRBV30|TRBD2|many|TRBJ2-7
CAWSLPSGRGYEQYF
TGTGCCTGGAGTCTCCCTAGCGGGAGAGGGTACGAGCAGTACTTC
>TRBV29-1|TRBD1|few|TRBJ1-4
CSGGQGSTNEKLFF
TGCAGCGGGGGACAGGGATCCACTAATGAAAAACTGTTTTTT
>TRBV28|TRBD2|few|TRBJ2-3
CASSFVRSGGRATTDTQYF
TGTGCCAGCAGTTTCGTAAGATCGGGCGGGAGGGCCACCACAGATACGCAGTATTTT
>TRBV28|TRBD2|-|TRBJ2-4
CASSSTGRGDIQYF
TGTGCCAGCAGTTCTACTGGACGGGGGGACATTCAGTACTTC
>TRBV6-2/TRBV6-3|-|few|TRBJ2-4
CASSYRRHIQYF
TGTGCCAGCAGTTACAGGAGACACATTCAGTACTTC
>TRBV20-1|TRBD2|few|TRBJ2-7
CSARVIGASGDYEQYF
TGCAGTGCTAGAGTTATAGGGGCTAGCGGGGACTACGAGCAGTACTTC
>TRBV12-3/TRBV12-4|TRBD1|-|TRBJ1-1
CASSPPDRDTEAFF
TGTGCCAGCAGTCCCCCGGACAGGGACACTGAAGCTTTCTTT
>TRBV7-8|-|many|TRBJ2-3
CASSLGWTSTDTQYF
TGTGCCAGCAGCTTAGGGTGGACTAGCACAGATACGCAGTATTTT
>TRBV27|-|-|TRBJ2-2
CASSLAATGELFF
TGTGCCAGCAGCCTCGCGGCCACCGGGGAGCTGTTTTTT
>TRBV28|-|many|TRBJ1-2
CASENQGQNYGYTF
TGTGCCAGCGAAAACCAGGGACAAAACTATGGCTACACCTTC
>TRBV5-5|TRBD2|few|TRBJ2-1
CASSLSPLAGGLNEQFF
TGTGCCAGCAGCTTGTCGCCACTAGCGGGAGGGCTAAATGAGCAGTTCTTC
>TRBV28|TRBD2|many|TRBJ2-5
CASSDNSASGRTTQYF
TGTGCCAGCTCGGACAATTCCGCATCCGGGAGGACCACCCAGTACTTC
>TRBV29-1|-|once|TRBJ1-1
CSVEDPGGEMWTEAFF
TGCAGCGTTGAAGATCCGGGGGGGGAGATGTGGACTGAAGCTTTCTTT
>TRBV6-1|TRBD2|many|TRBJ2-7
CASSQGLAETYEQYF
TGTGCCAGCAGTCAAGGACTAGCGGAGACCTACGAGCAGTACTTC
>TRBV10-2|TRBD1|many|TRBJ2-5
CASSPLQGKETQYF
TGCGCCAGCAGTCCCTTACAGGGGAAGGAGACCCAGTACTTC
>TRBV24-1|-|-|TRBJ2-7
CATSDFRSYEQYF
TGTGCCACCAGTGATTTCAGGAGTTACGAGCAGTACTTC
>TRBV27|TRBD1|many|TRBJ2-3
CASRRQGPTDTQYF
TGTGCCAGCAGGAGACAGGGGCCCACAGATACGCAGTATTTT
>TRBV20-1|TRBD2|few|TRBJ2-3
CSARDGGVWVAGGTDTQYF
TGCAGTGCTAGAGATGGGGGGGTTTGGGTAGCGGGAGGAACAGATACGCAGTATTTT
>TRBV6-1|-|few|TRBJ2-7
CASSSQGPLGEQYF
TGTGCCAGCAGCTCACAGGGACCTTTAGGCGAGCAGTACTTC
>TRBV27|-|-|TRBJ2-7
CASSLTVRNEQYF
TGTGCCAGCAGTTTAACAGTTAGGAACGAGCAGTACTTC
>TRBV14|-|few|TRBJ2-2
CASSQVVRVGELFF
TGTGCCAGCAGCCAAGTTGTAAGGGTCGGGGAGCTGTTTTTT
>TRBV27|-|few|TRBJ1-5
CASSLSFLEGQPQHF
TGTGCCAGCAGTTTATCGTTTCTGGAGGGGCAGCCCCAGCATTTT
>TRBV20-1|TRBD1|-|TRBJ1-2
CSAREGQNYGYTF
TGCAGTGCTAGAGAGGGACAGAACTATGGCTACACCTTC
>TRBV7-6|-|many|TRBJ2-7
CASSLHREQYF
TGTGCCAGCAGCTTACACCGCGAGCAGTACTTC
>TRBV5-5|-|once|TRBJ2-7
CATSLRDSYEQYF
TGTGCCACCAGCTTGAGGGACTCCTACGAGCAGTACTTC
>TRBV6-2/TRBV6-3|-|many|TRBJ2-7
CASRGTFGEQYF
TGTGCCAGCAGAGGGACTTTTGGGGAGCAGTACTTC